This TCR beta chain appears in the sequencing data of a study of T-cell memory formation after mild COVID-19. One entry per CDR3 protein, called by TCRdb with MiXCR from the 5' RACE reads. This sample has under 300,000 distinct CDR3 sequences, with around 8% found just once. V was clipped by 4 bases and J by 4 bases; unmatched bases: 7. The CDR3 is 14 amino acids. Germline V gene lookup returns CDR1 SQVTM and CDR2 ANQGSEA. This clonotype was seen ten or more times. This chain links TRBV29-1 with TRBJ1-2; 9 bases are a match to TRBD1. The clonotype originates from a man younger than 35 who had mild COVID-19 (a few samples of this study predate the infection). Cell type and time point are not known. The sample was PBMCs or a T cell subset sorted from them (not recorded which). The CDR3 bases are TGCAGCGTTGTGATCCCGACAGGGGGCTATGGCTACACCTTC. This gives the protein CSVVIPTGGYGYTF.